The next 4 T cell receptor beta chains were all read from a single sample in a study of cytomegalovirus exposure and HLA in healthy donors. Primers included in the PCR were 60 Vbeta and 13 Jbeta primers. Sequenced by immunoSEQ multiplex PCR; TCRdb stores in-frame clones only, minus some. The sample consists of tens of thousands of clones, roughly two thirds of them appearing once. The sequencing input was PBMCs. The receptor set was obtained from a human donor in good health.

This clone appeared a few times. The chain's CDR3 is CASSYREPWSNQPQHF. In DNA form, the CDR3 reads TGTGCCAGCAGCTACCGGGAACCTTGGAGCAATCAGCCCCAGCATTTT. The rearrangement links TRBV14 to TRBJ1-5, with D unclear. V lost 5 bases, J lost 1 base, and 15 bases lay in between. Germline V lookup: CDR1 SGHDN, CDR2 FVKESK. The CDR3 consists of 16 residues.

The rearrangement uses TRBV29-1 and TRBJ2-7; 10 nucleotides line up with TRBD2. The V and J ends lost 6 bases and 3 bases, in that order; junction bases with no gene match: 8. This CDR3 region has 14 residues. Germline assignment: CDR1 SQVTM and CDR2 ANQGSEA. The CDR3 coding sequence is TGCAGCGTCGTAGGACTAGCGGCTAACTACGAGCAGTACTTC. Its translation: CSVVGLAANYEQYF.

The chain employs TRBV18 and TRBJ2-7; 7 nucleotides agree with TRBD2. V shed 3 bases and J 4 bases; nucleotides not matched to a gene: 3. CDR1 and CDR2 from the germline V gene are KGHSH and LQKENI. This CDR3 has 13 residues. For the CDR3, the DNA is TGTGCCAGCTCACCCAGGACTAGTTACGAGCAGTACTTC. This encodes CASSPRTSYEQYF.

J is TRBJ1-2 and V is TRBV27; tentative D call: TRBD1 (5 bases). Per germline, CDR1 MNHEY and CDR2 SMNVEV (reference sequence). V lost 5 bases and J 6 bases, leaving 16 bases between the germline ends. The CDR3 length is 14 residues. CDR3 bases: TGTGCCAGCAGTGCGCGGGGGGACGGCGATGGCTACACCTTC. Protein sequence: CASSARGDGDGYTF.